Listed below are T cell receptor beta chains from one sample, sequenced in a study of identical twins. From the 5' RACE reads, TCRdb called clonotypes with MiXCR, one entry per CDR3 protein. The table shows roughly 230,000 distinct CDR3 sequences, with about 8.9% occurring only once. The same data also went into a second study, on yellow fever vaccine responses in identical twins.

The sequenced material came from CD8+ T cells sorted from blood. These receptors all come from a woman between 18 and 30 years old in good health. Each CDR3 is given with its conserved first and last residue. D genes are given only for firm matches. Clone size appears in some rows only: once, few, many, or a class for an expanded clone.

>TRBV27|TRBJ2-3|TRBD2|NA
TGTGCCAGCAGTCCGACCCCTAGCGGGAGTACAGATACGCAGTATTTT
CASSPTPSGSTDTQYF
>TRBV7-2|TRBJ2-5|NA|NA
TGTGCCAGCAGCTTAGGGGTGTGGGGGGAGACCCAGTACTTC
CASSLGVWGETQYF
>TRBV10-2|TRBJ2-5|NA|NA
TGCGCCAGCGGGCGCCCGAGGGCAGGGGAAGAGACCCAGTACTTC
CASGRPRAGEETQYF
>TRBV4-3|TRBJ2-1|NA|few
TGCGCCAGCAGCCAAGACAGGGACGCCTACAATGAGCAGTTCTTC
CASSQDRDAYNEQFF
>TRBV11-1|TRBJ2-5|TRBD2|many
TGTGCCAGCAGCTTACTCCGGAGTCAGGGACTAGCGGGATCGGGAGAGACCCAGTACTTC
CASSLLRSQGLAGSGETQYF
>TRBV10-3|TRBJ2-3|NA|many
TGTGCCATCAGTGAGGAGGGGGGCTCCGGCACAGATACGCAGTATTTT
CAISEEGGSGTDTQYF
>TRBV7-9|TRBJ2-3|TRBD2|few
TGTGCCAGCACCCCTGGGACTACCCAACTTAGCACAGATACGCAGTATTTT
CASTPGTTQLSTDTQYF
>TRBV7-9|TRBJ1-1|NA|many
TGTGCCAGCAGCTTAGCGCTTGGCGGGAACACTGAAGCTTTCTTT
CASSLALGGNTEAFF
>TRBV9|TRBJ2-2|TRBD1|many
TGTGCCAGCAGCCCCCAAGGGACAGGGTTGACCGGGGAGCTGTTTTTT
CASSPQGTGLTGELFF
>TRBV28|TRBJ2-3|TRBD2|NA
TGTGCCAGCAGTCCCTTTTTATTAGCGGGAGGGAAAACAGATACGCAGTATTTT
CASSPFLLAGGKTDTQYF
>TRBV20-1|TRBJ2-1|TRBD1|few
TGCAGTGCTAGGGGGACAGGGGGGAATGAGCAGTTCTTC
CSARGTGGNEQFF
>TRBV6-4|TRBJ2-2|NA|few
TGTGCCAGCAGTGTGTCTGAAACCGGGGAGCTGTTTTTT
CASSVSETGELFF
>TRBV6-4|TRBJ2-1|TRBD1|few
TGTGCCAGCAGTGAGTTTATGGCAGGGGGTAAATGTGATGAGCAGTTCTTC
CASSEFMAGGKCDEQFF
>TRBV7-9|TRBJ1-4|TRBD1|NA
TGTGCCAGCAGCCACTTCCCGACAGGGAATAAACTGTTTTTT
CASSHFPTGNKLFF
>TRBV3-1|TRBJ2-5|TRBD2|NA
TGTGCCAGCAGCCAAGCGCATTGGACTAGCGGGGGCCACCAAGAGACCCAGTACTTC
CASSQAHWTSGGHQETQYF
>TRBV7-9|TRBJ2-7|TRBD1|many
TGTGCCAGCAGCGCGCGACAGGGGGCGAACGAGCAGTACTTC
CASSARQGANEQYF
>TRBV6-2/TRBV6-3|TRBJ2-2|NA|few
TGTGCCAGCAGTTACTTGCCTCACAATTCGAACACCGGGGAGCTGTTTTTT
CASSYLPHNSNTGELFF
>TRBV7-9|TRBJ2-1|NA|NA
TGTGCCAGCAGCTTAGATGTAGGCCACTACAATGAGCAGTTCTTC
CASSLDVGHYNEQFF
>TRBV5-6|TRBJ1-5|NA|NA
TGTGCCAGCAGTTCTAGGACAGGCAATCAGCCCCAGCATTTT
CASSSRTGNQPQHF
>TRBV29-1|TRBJ2-1|NA|few
TGCAGCCCAAAACTCTACAATGAGCAGTTCTTC
CSPKLYNEQFF
>TRBV7-2|TRBJ2-7|NA|NA
TGTGCCAGCAGCTCCTATACAGGATCCTACGAGCAGTACTTC
CASSSYTGSYEQYF
>TRBV20-1|TRBJ2-7|NA|few
TGCAGTGCTAGAGAGGTCGAGGGTTCCCTCTACGAGCAGTACTTC
CSAREVEGSLYEQYF
>TRBV28|TRBJ2-5|NA|few
TGTGCCAGCGCCCGGTTTTTCTCAGGGTGGGAGACCCAGTACTTC
CASARFFSGWETQYF
>TRBV12-3/TRBV12-4|TRBJ2-2|NA|many
TGTGCCAGCCGTACGGAGAACACCGGGGAGCTGTTTTTT
CASRTENTGELFF
>TRBV20-1|TRBJ2-5|TRBD1|NA
TGCAGTGCTCGTGGACAGGGGGTTGTGGAGACCCAGTACTTC
CSARGQGVVETQYF
>TRBV6-2/TRBV6-3|TRBJ1-2|TRBD1|few
TGTGCCAGCGAAAAAGGGACAGACCAATATGGCTACACCTTC
CASEKGTDQYGYTF
>TRBV3-1|TRBJ2-1|TRBD2|many
TGTGCCAGCAGCCAACACCGTCTAGCGGGAGGACCTCCCTCCTACAATGAGCAGTTCTTC
CASSQHRLAGGPPSYNEQFF
>TRBV14|TRBJ2-7|NA|many
TGTGCCAGCAGCCAAGAGGGCGCGATTTGGTACGAGCAGTACTTC
CASSQEGAIWYEQYF
>TRBV11-1|TRBJ2-7|TRBD2|few
TGTGCCAGCAGCTTATTCCTAGGGACTAGCGGCTACGAGCAGTACTTC
CASSLFLGTSGYEQYF
>TRBV29-1|TRBJ2-1|NA|many
TGCAGCCCTCGGGACGGTTACAATGAGCAGTTCTTC
CSPRDGYNEQFF
>TRBV29-1|TRBJ1-4|TRBD1|few
TGCAGCGCTAGGACAGGTCTTAATGAAAAACTGTTTTTT
CSARTGLNEKLFF
>TRBV29-1|TRBJ1-1|TRBD1|many
TGCAGCGTCGGGGGGACAGGTCTTATGAACACTGAAGCTTTCTTT
CSVGGTGLMNTEAFF
>TRBV20-1|TRBJ2-3|NA|NA
TGCAGTGCAGGGGGGGGTTGGGCGGTGGCTAGCACAGATACGCAGTATTTT
CSAGGGWAVASTDTQYF
>TRBV5-1|TRBJ2-1|NA|few
TGCGCCAGCAGCTTCGAAGGTGGTGAGCAGTTCTTC
CASSFEGGEQFF
>TRBV12-3/TRBV12-4|TRBJ2-1|TRBD2|NA
TGTGCCAGCAGCCGGACTAGAAATGAGCAGTTCTTC
CASSRTRNEQFF
>TRBV4-2|TRBJ2-3|NA|few
TGTGCCAGCAGCCCTCTCCCCGGACGCACAGATACGCAGTATTTT
CASSPLPGRTDTQYF
>TRBV5-1|TRBJ2-3|NA|NA
TGCGCCAGCAGCTGGCTTGGGGATACGCAGTATTTT
CASSWLGDTQYF
>TRBV6-5|TRBJ1-1|NA|few
TGTGCCAGCAGTTACTCAGCAGGGTCCGTTGGAGCTTTCTTT
CASSYSAGSVGAFF
>TRBV27|TRBJ2-2|NA|many
TGTGCCAGCGGTTACACCGGGGAGCTGTTTTTT
CASGYTGELFF
>TRBV29-1|TRBJ2-3|NA|few
TGCAGCGGGACTCCCGTGTTCACAGATACGCAGTATTTT
CSGTPVFTDTQYF
>TRBV29-1|TRBJ2-2|NA|NA
TGCAGCGTTGAGTCCGGGGCTAACACCGGGGAGCTGTTTTTT
CSVESGANTGELFF
>TRBV9|TRBJ2-6|TRBD2|few
TGTGCCAGCAGCGCCAGCGGGGTGACGGTTGGCTCTGGGGCCAACGTCCTGACTTTC
CASSASGVTVGSGANVLTF
>TRBV5-8|TRBJ2-7|TRBD1|many
TGTGCCAGCAGCATAGGGACAGGGGCCGAGCAGTACTTC
CASSIGTGAEQYF
>TRBV5-1|TRBJ2-7|NA|many
TGCGCCAGCAGCCAGGGGCTCGAGCAGTACTTC
CASSQGLEQYF
>TRBV2|TRBJ2-3|TRBD2|few
TGTGCCAGCAGCCTTCCTGGACTAGCGGGGGCCCTAGATACGCAGTATTTT
CASSLPGLAGALDTQYF
>TRBV6-2/TRBV6-3|TRBJ1-1|TRBD1|many
TGTGCCAGCAGTTATGGGGGGACAGTTACTGAAGCTTTCTTT
CASSYGGTVTEAFF
>TRBV4-3|TRBJ2-2|NA|NA
TGCGCCAGCAGCCACCCTCACGGCGGGGGCAACACCGGGGAGCTGTTTTTT
CASSHPHGGGNTGELFF
>TRBV19|TRBJ2-3|NA|NA
TGTGCCAGTATCAGGGGGGATGGCACAGATACGCAGTATTTT
CASIRGDGTDTQYF
>TRBV5-1|TRBJ2-3|NA|few
TGCGCCAGCAGCTTGGCGGGGGGCAGCTCAGATACGCAGTATTTT
CASSLAGGSSDTQYF
>TRBV20-1|TRBJ2-7|TRBD2|NA
TGCAGTGCGCCCACCGGACTAGCGGGAGGAGGCAGCGAGCAGTACTTC
CSAPTGLAGGGSEQYF
>TRBV6-2/TRBV6-3|TRBJ2-7|NA|NA
TGTGCCACGTCCTTAGGTGGGTCCTACGAGCAGTACTTC
CATSLGGSYEQYF
>TRBV29-1|TRBJ1-1|NA|few
TGCAGCGTCCAGACAGGATTGAACACTGAAGCTTTCTTT
CSVQTGLNTEAFF